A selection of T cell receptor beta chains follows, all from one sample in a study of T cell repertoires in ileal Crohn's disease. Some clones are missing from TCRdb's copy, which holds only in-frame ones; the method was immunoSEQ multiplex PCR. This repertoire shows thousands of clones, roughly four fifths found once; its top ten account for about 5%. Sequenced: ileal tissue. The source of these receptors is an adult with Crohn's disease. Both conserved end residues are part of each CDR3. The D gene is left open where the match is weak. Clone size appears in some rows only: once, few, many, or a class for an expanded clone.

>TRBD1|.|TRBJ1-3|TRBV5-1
CASSLTGQGNTIYF
TGCGCCAGCAGCTTAACGGGACAGGGAAACACCATATATTTT
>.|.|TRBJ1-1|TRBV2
CASSEEGSTEAFF
TGTGCCAGCAGTGAAGAGGGAAGCACTGAAGCTTTCTTT
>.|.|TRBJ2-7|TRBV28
CASSLGRRGEQYF
TGTGCCAGCAGTCTAGGGAGGAGGGGGGAGCAGTACTTC
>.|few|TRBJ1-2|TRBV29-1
CSAPLETVYGYTF
TGCAGCGCCCCCCTAGAGACAGTTTATGGCTACACCTTC
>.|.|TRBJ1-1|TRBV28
CASSLRSGLRTEAFF
TGTGCCAGCAGTTTACGATCAGGCCTAAGGACTGAAGCTTTCTTT
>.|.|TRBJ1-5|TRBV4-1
CASSQVLGAENQPQHF
TGCGCCAGCAGCCAAGTTCTAGGGGCCGAGAATCAGCCCCAGCATTTT
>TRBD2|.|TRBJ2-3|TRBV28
CASSLLTGGVDTQYF
TGTGCCAGCAGTTTATTAACGGGAGGGGTAGATACGCAGTATTTT
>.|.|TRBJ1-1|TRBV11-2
CASSLGATEAFF
TGTGCCAGCAGTTTAGGAGCCACTGAAGCTTTCTTT
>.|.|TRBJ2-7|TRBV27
CASSLLSEQYF
TGTGCCAGCAGTTTACTCTCCGAGCAGTACTTC
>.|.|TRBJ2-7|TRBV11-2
CASSLDSAGYSYEQYF
TGTGCCAGCAGCTTAGATTCGGCGGGTTACTCCTACGAGCAGTACTTC
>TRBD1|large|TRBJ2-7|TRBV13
CASSNRQGAYYEQYF
TGTGCCAGCAGCAACCGACAGGGGGCCTACTACGAGCAGTACTTC
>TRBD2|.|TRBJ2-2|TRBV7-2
CASSLGLAGGRTGELFF
TGTGCCAGCAGCTTAGGACTAGCGGGAGGAAGGACCGGGGAGCTGTTTTTT
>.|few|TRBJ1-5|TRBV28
CASSLYAGSNQPQHF
TGTGCCAGCAGTTTATACGCGGGTAGCAATCAGCCCCAGCATTTT
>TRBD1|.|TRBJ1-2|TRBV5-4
CASSTGQGEAGYTF
TGTGCCAGCAGCACTGGACAGGGCGAAGCTGGCTACACCTTC
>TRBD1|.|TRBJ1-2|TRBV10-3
CAMSPGTGILSHGYTF
TGTGCCATGAGCCCCGGGACAGGGATACTTTCCCACGGCTACACCTTC
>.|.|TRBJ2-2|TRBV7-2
CASSLSAARTNTGELFF
TGTGCCAGCAGCTTAAGTGCGGCTAGGACTAACACCGGGGAGCTGTTTTTT
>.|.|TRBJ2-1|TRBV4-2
CASSQDSNEQFF
TGTGCCAGCAGCCAAGATAGCAATGAGCAGTTCTTC
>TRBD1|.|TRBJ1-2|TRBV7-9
CASSPGQGNYGYTF
TGTGCCAGCAGCCCCGGACAGGGGAACTATGGCTACACCTTC
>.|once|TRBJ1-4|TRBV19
CASSMTRDGRTNEKLFF
TGTGCCAGTAGTATGACCCGGGACGGCAGAACCAATGAAAAACTGTTTTTT
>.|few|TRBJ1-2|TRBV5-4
CASSPGGYGYTF
TGTGCCAGCAGCCCTGGGGGCTATGGCTACACCTTC
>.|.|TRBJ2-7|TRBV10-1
CASSDGGRSYEQYF
TGCGCCAGCAGTGACGGAGGACGCTCCTACGAGCAGTACTTC
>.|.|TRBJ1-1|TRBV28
CASSRGPGEAFF
TGTGCCAGCAGTAGAGGGCCCGGTGAAGCTTTCTTT
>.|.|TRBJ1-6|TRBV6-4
CASSDSWGANSPLHF
TGTGCCAGCAGTGACTCTTGGGGGGCCAATTCACCCCTCCACTTT
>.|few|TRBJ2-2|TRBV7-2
CASSPRDPLTGELFF
TGTGCCAGCAGCCCCCGGGACCCCCTCACCGGGGAGCTGTTTTTT
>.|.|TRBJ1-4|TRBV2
CASSAWGGNEKLFF
TGTGCCAGCAGCGCGTGGGGGGGTAATGAAAAACTGTTTTTT
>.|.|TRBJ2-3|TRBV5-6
CASSFEAGTQYF
TGTGCCAGCAGCTTCGAGGCGGGTACGCAGTATTTT
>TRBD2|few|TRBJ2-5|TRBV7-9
CASSLTSGSLWETQYF
TGTGCCAGCAGCTTGACTAGCGGGAGCCTTTGGGAGACCCAGTACTTC
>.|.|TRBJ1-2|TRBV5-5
CASSLRTGSHYGYTF
TGTGCCAGCAGCTTGAGAACAGGATCTCACTATGGCTACACCTTT
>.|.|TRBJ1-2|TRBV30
CAWSPAGGYGYTF
TGTGCCTGGAGCCCAGCTGGGGGCTATGGCTACACCTTC
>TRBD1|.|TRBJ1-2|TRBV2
CASKVGTEDGYTF
TGTGCCAGCAAAGTCGGGACAGAAGATGGCTACACCTTC
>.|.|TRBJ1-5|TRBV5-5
CASRLAGSRNQPQHF
TGTGCCAGCAGACTGGCAGGGAGTCGCAATCAGCCCCAGCATTTT
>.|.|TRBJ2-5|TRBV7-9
CASSPIGSPTWRYQETQYF
TGTGCCAGCAGCCCAATAGGGTCCCCTACATGGCGGTACCAAGAGACCCAGTACTTC
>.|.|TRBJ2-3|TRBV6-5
CASSYGQPSTDTQYF
TGTGCCAGCAGCTACGGACAGCCTAGCACAGATACGCAGTATTTT
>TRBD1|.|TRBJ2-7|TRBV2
CASVEGALSHEQYF
TGTGCCAGCGTAGAGGGGGCGTTAAGTCACGAGCAGTACTTC
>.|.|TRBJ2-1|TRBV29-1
CSAGMLEFF
TGCAGCGCAGGGATGTTGGAATTCTTC
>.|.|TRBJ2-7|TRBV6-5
CASSYSQGSSSEQYF
TGTGCCAGCAGTTACTCCCAGGGGTCTAGTAGCGAGCAGTACTTC
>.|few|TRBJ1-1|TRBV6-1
CASSEVWNTEAFF
TGTGCCAGCAGTGAAGTATGGAACACTGAAGCTTTCTTT
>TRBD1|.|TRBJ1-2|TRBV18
CASSPQGQGTANYGYTF
TGTGCCAGCTCACCGCAGGGACAGGGGACAGCTAACTATGGCTACACCTTC
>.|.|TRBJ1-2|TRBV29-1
CSAQGLRGYTF
TGCAGCGCACAGGGTTTGCGGGGCTACACCTTC
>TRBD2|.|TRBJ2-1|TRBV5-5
CASSVTSGRAAGGGQFF
TGTGCCAGCAGCGTGACTAGCGGGAGGGCCGCGGGCGGAGGGCAGTTCTTC
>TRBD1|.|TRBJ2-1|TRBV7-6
CASSARDRAHNEQFF
TGTGCCAGCAGCGCCCGGGACAGGGCTCACAATGAGCAGTTCTTC
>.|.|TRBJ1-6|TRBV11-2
CASSSQSSYNSPLHF
TGTGCCAGCAGCTCACAGAGCTCCTATAATTCACCCCTCCACTTT